What follows are 19 T cell receptor beta chains derived from one specimen sequenced in a study of Ad26.COV2.S vaccination and SARS-CoV-2 variants. Measured with immunoSEQ multiplex PCR; TCRdb has only the in-frame clones, and not every one. This table has 400,000 to 450,000 clones, roughly 91% appearing once. Treatment here: around 19 received Ad26.COV2.S at low or high dose, single or two shots; roughly five received placebo; per-sample allocation not given. Following the first vaccine or placebo injection, samples were taken on day 63. Sample: peripheral blood, taken in a trial of Ad26.COV2.S vaccine versus placebo. These receptors all come from a person between 18 and 59 years old who received the Ad26.COV2.S COVID-19 vaccine or a placebo.

The chain combines TRBV7-2 with TRBJ2-7; maybe TRBD1 (6 bases). Germline-derived CDR1 and CDR2 are SGHTA and FQGNSA. V was clipped by 3 bases and J by 6 bases, with 12 bases between them. The CDR3 extends over 13 amino acids. CDR3 coding DNA: TGTGCCAGCAGCTTGGGACACCCCTCCGAGCAGTACTTC. It translates to CASSLGHPSEQYF.

The rearrangement uses TRBV15 and TRBJ1-5, with no clear D. With 0 bases removed from V and 2 bases from J, the gap between germline ends came to 5 bases. The CDR3 loop spans 14 amino acids. In germline, CDR1 is LNHNV, CDR2 YYDKDF (reference sequence). This CDR3 reads CATSRDWGNQPQHF. The CDR3, as DNA: TGTGCCACCAGCAGAGATTGGGGCAATCAGCCCCAGCATTTT. Looking up the rest from reference TRBV15 and TRBJ1-5 gives the full variable domain: DAMVIQNPRYQVTQFGKPVTLSCSQTLNHNVMYWYQQKSSQAPKLLFHYYDKDFNNEADTPDNFQSRRPNTSFCFLDIRSPGLGDTAMYLCATSRDWGNQPQHFGDGTRLSIL.

The V gene is TRBV19, the J gene TRBJ2-2; 10 bases map to TRBD2. There are 16 residues in the CDR3. Trimming took 5 bases from V and 4 from J; bases not matched to a gene: 7. The germline CDR1 and CDR2 sequences are LNHDA and SQIVND (reference sequence). The CDR3 DNA reads TGTGCCAGTAGTGCGCGTAGCGGGAGGTTCACCGGGGAGCTGTTTTTT. Its protein is CASSARSGRFTGELFF. The variable domain in full, completed from reference TRBV19 and TRBJ2-2, reads DGGITQSPKYLFRKEGQNVTLSCEQNLNHDAMYWYRQDPGQGLRLIYYSQIVNDFQKGDIAEGYSVSREKKESFPLTVTSAQKNPTAFYLCASSARSGRFTGELFFGEGSRLTVL.

J is TRBJ2-1 and V is TRBV5-1; 11 bases agree with TRBD2. The CDR3 is 15 amino acids. V lost 4 bases to trimming and J lost 9 bases; unmatched junction nucleotides: 9. The V gene's germline CDR1 is SGHRS and CDR2 YFSETQ. In nucleotides, the CDR3 is TGCGCCAGCAGCCAGACTAGCGGGGCGAGTGGTGAGCAGTTCTTC. Translation: CASSQTSGASGEQFF.

This rearrangement joins TRBV19 to TRBJ1-4, with 7 bases aligning to TRBD1. CDR3 length: 19 amino acids. The trim removed 6 bases at V and 2 bases at J, leaving 18 bases unmatched. CDR1 LNHDA and CDR2 SQIVND come from the germline V gene (reference sequence). CDR3 protein: CASRPSGTGVRATNEKLFF. CDR3 DNA sequence: TGTGCCAGTAGACCCTCGGGAACAGGGGTTCGGGCGACTAATGAAAAACTGTTTTTT.

The chain is built from TRBV5-1 and TRBJ1-1; 9 bases line up with TRBD1. Germline values: CDR1 SGHRS, CDR2 YFSETQ. This CDR3 has 17 residues. Unmatched junction bases numbered 11, after V lost 4 bases and J lost 1 base. CDR3 sequence (DNA): TGCGCCAGCAGCGATAGACAGGGGGTAAGGGGGAACACTGAAGCTTTCTTT. Amino acid sequence: CASSDRQGVRGNTEAFF.

The CDR3 nucleotides read TGTGCCAGCAGCCCGAGGGACAGGGAGAACACTGAAGCTTTCTTT. Its protein product is CASSPRDRENTEAFF. The rearrangement joins TRBV5-4 to TRBJ1-1; TRBD1 matches at 9 bases. The germline gives CDR1 SGHNT, CDR2 YYREEE (reference sequence). J lost 1 base, V lost 4 bases, and 5 bases had no gene match. This CDR3 is 15 amino acids long.

The chain has TRBV27 and TRBJ2-1, with 11 positions matching TRBD2. Looked up from germline, CDR1 is MNHEY and CDR2 is SMNVEV (reference sequence). The junction had 13 bases not matched to a gene; V was cut back by 5 bases and J by 4 bases. The CDR3 totals 18 residues. The CDR3 sequence: CASSTTGTGLAEYNEQFF. CDR3 DNA: TGTGCCAGCAGTACGACAGGGACGGGACTAGCGGAATACAATGAGCAGTTCTTC.

V and J are TRBV9 and TRBJ2-3; 7 nucleotides agree with TRBD2. Germline V gene data show CDR1 as SGDLS and CDR2 as YYNGEE. V gave up 0 bases and J gave up 0 bases; unmatched junction bases: 4. The CDR3 length is 16 residues. Here the CDR3 reads CASSVVGSGSTDTQYF. As DNA, the CDR3 is TGTGCCAGCAGCGTAGTCGGTAGCGGGAGCACAGATACGCAGTATTTT.

The chain is built from TRBV11-2 and TRBJ1-4; possible D gene TRBD1, 6 bases. CDR3 length: 17 amino acids. Germline assignment: CDR1 SGHAT and CDR2 FQNNGV. V lost 3 bases, J lost 8 bases, and 22 bases lay in between. The DNA for the CDR3 is TGTGCCAGCAGCTTCGAGTCTTCGGGCGGGGGGCAAGAAAAACTGTTTTTT. As protein: CASSFESSGGGQEKLFF.

The gene calls are TRBV28 and TRBJ1-3; D is undetermined. This CDR3 is 12 amino acids long. Germline V gene data show CDR1 as MDHEN and CDR2 as SYDVKM. The V end was cut by 6 bases, the J end by 4 bases, with 7 bases between. CDR3 DNA: TGTGCCAGCAGGGAACGAGGAAACACCATATATTTT. Amino acids: CASRERGNTIYF.

V gene TRBV21-1 combines with J gene TRBJ2-5. TRBV21-1 represents a pseudogene. This CDR3 comprises 11 residues. CDR3 sequence (DNA): TGTGCCACCAGCATCCAAGAGACCCAGTACTTC. Amino acids: CATSIQETQYF.

The J gene is TRBJ2-3, the V gene TRBV29-1, with 8 nucleotides matching TRBD2. The CDR3 has 18 residues. Germline loops: CDR1 SQVTM, CDR2 ANQGSEA. Losses at the gene ends were 4 bases for V and 0 bases for J; bases not matched to a gene: 15. The CDR3 loop is CSVGGPGLERPSTDTQYF. The CDR3 DNA reads TGCAGCGTTGGAGGCCCGGGACTAGAAAGGCCTAGCACAGATACGCAGTATTTT.

The V call is TRBV27, the J call TRBJ2-1; D call uncertain. CDR1 and CDR2 (germline): MNHEY, SMNVEV (reference sequence). The CDR3 totals 12 residues. V was trimmed by 7 bases and J by 4 bases, leaving 8 bases between them. The CDR3 coding sequence is TGTGCCAGCAAAGGGCCATACAATGAGCAGTTCTTC. It encodes CASKGPYNEQFF.

The chain recombines TRBV4-3 with TRBJ2-2; D not resolved. Trimming removed 0 bases from V and 4 bases from J, with 12 bases in between. Looked up from germline, CDR1 is LGHNA and CDR2 is YSLEER. CDR3 size: 16 residues. The CDR3 loop reads CASSQDRGPGTGELFF. DNA for the CDR3: TGCGCCAGCAGCCAAGATCGCGGACCTGGCACCGGGGAGCTGTTTTTT.

The V call is TRBV20-1, the J call TRBJ1-1; D not certain. Trimming took off 4 bases at V and 1 base at J, with 4 bases between the two ends. The CDR3 runs to 11 residues. Germline assignment: CDR1 DFQATT and CDR2 SNEGSKA (reference sequence). Here the CDR3 reads CSAKGNTEAFF. The CDR3 region has the DNA TGCAGTGCTAAGGGGAACACTGAAGCTTTCTTT.

This sequence joins TRBV6-5 and TRBJ2-1; no reliable D call. Trimming removed 6 bases at V and 6 bases at J, with 6 bases between. The CDR3 runs to 11 residues. Germline lookup yields CDR1 MNHEY and CDR2 SVGAGI. The CDR3 region has the DNA TGTGCCAGCAGACGCGCCAATGAGCAGTTCTTC. It specifies CASRRANEQFF.

The gene calls are TRBV5-1 and TRBJ2-3; a possible D gene is TRBD2 (6 bases). Between the trimmed V and J ends, which lost 2 bases and 2 bases, there was a span of 15 bases. Germline CDR1 and CDR2: SGHRS and YFSETQ. The CDR3 is 16 amino acids. Here the CDR3 reads CASSLVWRGDTDTQYF. The CDR3 region has the DNA TGCGCCAGCAGCTTAGTGTGGCGGGGTGACACAGATACGCAGTATTTT.

This chain connects TRBV4-2 to TRBJ2-1; 8 bases are a match to TRBD1. Germline CDR1 reads LGHNA; CDR2 reads YNFKEQ. This CDR3 is 13 amino acids long. The V segment lost 4 bases and the J segment 8 bases; nucleotides outside the gene matches: 4. The CDR3 loop reads CASSLRQGYEQFF. The CDR3 nucleotides read TGTGCCAGCAGCCTTCGACAGGGGTATGAGCAGTTCTTC.